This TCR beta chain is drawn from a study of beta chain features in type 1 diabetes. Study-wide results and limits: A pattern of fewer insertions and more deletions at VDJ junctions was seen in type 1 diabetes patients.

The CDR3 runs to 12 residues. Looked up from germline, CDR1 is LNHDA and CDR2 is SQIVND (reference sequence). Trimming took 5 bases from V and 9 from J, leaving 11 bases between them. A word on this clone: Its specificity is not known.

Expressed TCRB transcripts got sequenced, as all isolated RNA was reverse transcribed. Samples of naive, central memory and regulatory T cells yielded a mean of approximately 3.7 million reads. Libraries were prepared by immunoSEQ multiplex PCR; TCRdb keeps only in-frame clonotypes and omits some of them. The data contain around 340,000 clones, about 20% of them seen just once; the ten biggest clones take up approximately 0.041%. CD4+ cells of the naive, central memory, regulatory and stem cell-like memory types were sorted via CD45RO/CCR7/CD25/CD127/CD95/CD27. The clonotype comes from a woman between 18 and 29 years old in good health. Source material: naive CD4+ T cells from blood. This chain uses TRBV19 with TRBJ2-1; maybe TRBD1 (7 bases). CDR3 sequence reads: CASSGQGGEQFF. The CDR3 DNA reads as TGTGCCAGTAGTGGGCAGGGGGGTGAGCAGTTCTTC.